A selection of T cell receptor beta chains follows, all from one sample in a study of OX40 agonist ivuxolimab in advanced cancers. TCRdb's copy holds only in-frame clones and misses some; the assay was immunoSEQ multiplex PCR. Among more than 11,000 clones listed, about 84% were seen once. Sequences were derived from CD4+ or CD8+ T cells sorted from blood, sampled in a trial of the OX40 agonist ivuxolimab. The receptors were sampled from an adult with an advanced solid tumor such as melanoma, head and neck, liver or kidney cancer. CDR3s include the opening cysteine and the closing phenylalanine or tryptophan. D genes are given only for firm matches. A row's size may be missing; if present it is once, few, many or a size class.

D	V	size	J	DNA	CDR3
TRBD2	TRBV27	NA	TRBJ2-1	TGTGCCAGCAGTTTACTTCAATATCCGGGACTAGCGGGAGTTCGCAATGAGCAGTTCTTC	CASSLLQYPGLAGVRNEQFF
NA	TRBV7-9	NA	TRBJ2-1	TGCGCCAGCAGCCAAGAATCAGGGCAGGGGATACAGTTCTTC	CASSQESGQGIQFF
TRBD1	TRBV9	NA	TRBJ2-7	TGTGCCAGCAGCCCCCTGACAGGGGAACTACGCGAGCAGTACTTC	CASSPLTGELREQYF
TRBD2	TRBV7-2	NA	TRBJ2-5	TGTGCCAGCAGCTATAGCGGGCATCAAGAGACCCAGTACTTC	CASSYSGHQETQYF
NA	TRBV6-5	once	TRBJ2-7	TGCGCTTCTACAGGCCCCTACGAGCAGTACTTC	CASTGPYEQYF
NA	TRBV4-2	NA	TRBJ2-4	TGTGCCAGCAGCCAACAGACTCGGACAGAGGATGACAAAAACATTCAGTACTTC	CASSQQTRTEDDKNIQYF
NA	TRBV28	NA	TRBJ2-1	TGTGCCAGCAGCCCTTTCGCGGGCTCCTACAATGAGCAGTTCTTC	CASSPFAGSYNEQFF
TRBD2	TRBV27	NA	TRBJ2-1	TGTGCCAGCAGTTTATTGGCTAGCGGGGGCAGCTCCTACAATGAGCAGTTCTTC	CASSLLASGGSSYNEQFF
NA	TRBV9	NA	TRBJ2-1	TGTGCCAGCAGCGTAGCTTTTGGGTCTCGGCATGAGCAGTTCTTC	CASSVAFGSRHEQFF
NA	TRBV21-1	once	TRBJ1-3	TGTGCCAGCAGCATTAGGGAAGGCAACACCATATATTTT	CASSIREGNTIYF
TRBD2	TRBV27	NA	TRBJ2-1	TGTGCCAGCAATTCGGAAGCGGGAGGGCCCATTAATGAGCAGTTCTTC	CASNSEAGGPINEQFF
NA	TRBV4-2	NA	TRBJ2-7	TGTGCCAGCAGCCAGTACCGGGACATATCCTACGAGCAGTACTTC	CASSQYRDISYEQYF
NA	TRBV9	few	TRBJ2-1	TGTGCCAGCAGCGATAGGAGCTCCTACAATGAGCAGTTCTTC	CASSDRSSYNEQFF
TRBD1	TRBV27	once	TRBJ2-3	TGTGCCAGCAGGGTAGGACGGGACAGGTCCGTCCTAGATACGCAGTATTTT	CASRVGRDRSVLDTQYF
NA	TRBV11-2	NA	TRBJ1-1	TGTGCCAGCAGCTTAGTGGGGGCGCGGACTGAAGCTTTCTTT	CASSLVGARTEAFF
NA	TRBV7-9	NA	TRBJ2-7	TGTGCCAGCAGCTTAGATCCGGGTGGCTACGAGCAGTACTTC	CASSLDPGGYEQYF
TRBD1	TRBV9	NA	TRBJ2-6	TGTGCCAGCAGCGGGGACAGGGATAGGGGGGCCAACGTCCTGACTTTC	CASSGDRDRGANVLTF
NA	TRBV6-5	NA	TRBJ1-3	TGTGCTGTAGGGGGGGCCACTGCTGGAAACACCATATATTTT	CAVGGATAGNTIYF
TRBD1	TRBV4-3	NA	TRBJ2-7	TGCGCCAGCAGCCAAGAACAGGGGATATATTACGAGCAGTACTTC	CASSQEQGIYYEQYF
NA	TRBV14	NA	TRBJ2-7	TGTGCCAGCAGCCCTCCGGGCAGGGACGGTACCTACGAGCAGTACTTC	CASSPPGRDGTYEQYF
NA	TRBV4-2	NA	TRBJ2-1	TGTGCCAGCAGCCAAACCACCCTAGCTGGTGAGCAGTTCTTC	CASSQTTLAGEQFF
NA	TRBV7-3	NA	TRBJ2-7	TGTGCCAGCAGCTTAGCAAGTGGGGAGCAGTACTTC	CASSLASGEQYF
NA	TRBV5-4	few	TRBJ2-5	TGTGCCTGGCCAGGGGGAGGTGGGGAGACCCAGTACTTC	CAWPGGGGETQYF
NA	TRBV7-3	NA	TRBJ1-2	TGTGCCAGCAGCGACCGTCGGGGCTACACCTTC	CASSDRRGYTF
TRBD2	TRBV4-1	NA	TRBJ2-1	TGCGCCAGCAGCCGGGCCCCGGGACTAGCGGGAGATGAGAATGAGCAGTTCTTC	CASSRAPGLAGDENEQFF
NA	TRBV19	once	TRBJ2-1	TGTGCCAGTAGAGGACCCGGGGATGAGCAGTTCTTC	CASRGPGDEQFF
NA	TRBV4-1	few	TRBJ2-2	TGCGCCAGCAGCCAAACCGGGGAGCTGTTTTTT	CASSQTGELFF
NA	TRBV4-3	NA	TRBJ2-1	TGCGCCAGCAGCCAGGAGGGGGAGTACAATGAGCAGTTCTTC	CASSQEGEYNEQFF
NA	TRBV7-2	NA	TRBJ2-7	TGTGCCAGCAGCTCCCCGGGACGGCCCTACGAGCAGTACTTC	CASSSPGRPYEQYF
TRBD2	TRBV18	NA	TRBJ2-7	TGTGCCAGCTCACCATTAACTAGCGGGAACTACGAGCAGTACTTC	CASSPLTSGNYEQYF
TRBD2	TRBV2	few	TRBJ2-4	TGTGCCAGCAGTGATGTGGGGATAGGGGCTAGCGGGAGCGATATAAACATTCAGTACTTC	CASSDVGIGASGSDINIQYF
NA	TRBV15	NA	TRBJ2-1	TGTGCCACCAGCCGGACCCCCTACAATGAGCAGTTCTTC	CATSRTPYNEQFF
TRBD2	TRBV5-6	NA	TRBJ2-5	TGTGCCAGCAGCCCCAGACTAGCGGGAGGGCCAGAGACCCAGTACTTC	CASSPRLAGGPETQYF
NA	TRBV25-1	NA	TRBJ2-2	TGTGCCAGCAGTCAAGGAAGGAGGCGGACCGGGGAGCTGTTTTTT	CASSQGRRRTGELFF
NA	TRBV11-3	NA	TRBJ2-2	TGTGCCAGCAGCTTAGTCCCTAGGCTTAACACCGGGGAGCTGTTTTTT	CASSLVPRLNTGELFF
NA	TRBV5-4	NA	TRBJ2-7	TGTGCCAGCAGCGTTGGGGGTGACGAGCAGTACTTC	CASSVGGDEQYF
NA	TRBV28	NA	TRBJ1-5	TGTGCCAGCAGCTGGGACCGGCGCAATCAGCCCCAGCATTTT	CASSWDRRNQPQHF
TRBD1	TRBV7-9	NA	TRBJ1-2	TGTGCCAGCAGCTTAGGGGGGACAGTCTATGGCTACACCTTC	CASSLGGTVYGYTF
NA	TRBV19	few	TRBJ1-1	TGTGCCAGTAGTATAGATCGGGGCGAAGCTTTCTTT	CASSIDRGEAFF
NA	TRBV6-6	NA	TRBJ2-7	TGTGCCAGCAACGCCTACGAGCAGTACTTC	CASNAYEQYF
NA	TRBV5-1	NA	TRBJ2-7	TGCGCCAGCAGCTTGGCGGGATCTTTCTACGAGCAGTACTTC	CASSLAGSFYEQYF
NA	TRBV30	NA	TRBJ2-1	TGTGCCTGGGTCCCGATTACCTACAATGAGCAGTTCTTC	CAWVPITYNEQFF
NA	TRBV29-1	once	TRBJ1-2	TGCAGCGTTAAGGACCTAGACAGCTATGGCTACACCTTC	CSVKDLDSYGYTF
NA	TRBV5-6	NA	TRBJ2-1	TGTGCCAGCATCCCATTGGGGGAGGTCAATGAGCAGTTCTTC	CASIPLGEVNEQFF
NA	TRBV19	NA	TRBJ2-2	TGTGCCAGTAGTATAGAAGGAGTCAGACTCCTATACACCGGGGAGCTGTTTTTT	CASSIEGVRLLYTGELFF
TRBD1	TRBV18	medium-sized	TRBJ1-4	TGTGCCAGCTCACCCCTGGAGGACAGGGAGGGTGAAAAACTGTTTTTT	CASSPLEDREGEKLFF